The 21 T cell receptor beta chains reported below all come from one sample, sequenced in a study of T cell changes during pregnancy in multiple sclerosis. Generated by immunoSEQ multiplex PCR, the TCRdb table keeps only in-frame clones and is missing some. The sample lists roughly 49,000 clones, roughly 92% occurring once. The input for sequencing was peripheral blood, taken after pregnancy. All receptors derive from a female donor with multiple sclerosis, enrolled in a pregnancy study.

The chain is built from TRBV7-2 and TRBJ2-3; the D gene is possibly TRBD1 (5 bases). The germline V and J ends were trimmed by 2 bases and 10 bases, with 10 bases remaining between them. The CDR3 loop spans 12 amino acids. CDR1 is SGHTA, CDR2 FQGNSA, per germline. DNA for the CDR3: TGTGCCAGCAGCTTACCCCAGGGTGCGCAGTATTTT. Protein: CASSLPQGAQYF.

This chain uses TRBV5-8 with TRBJ2-3, with D possibly TRBD1 on 6 matching bases. The CDR3 has 15 amino acids. Trimming shortened V by 4 bases and J by 3 bases, and 15 bases separated the two germline ends. Germline assignment: CDR1 SGHTS and CDR2 YDEGEE. CDR3 sequence reads: CASSKQGANTDTQYF. The CDR3, as DNA: TGTGCCAGCAGCAAACAGGGAGCAAATACAGATACGCAGTATTTT.

The rearrangement links TRBV10-3 to TRBJ2-3, with 9 bases lining up with TRBD2. With V trimmed by 6 bases and J by 2 bases, 6 bases remained unmatched. CDR1 and CDR2 (germline): ENHRY, SYGVKD. The CDR3 length is 15 residues. CDR3 sequence: CAIRGASGATDTQYF. The CDR3 coding sequence is TGTGCCATCAGGGGTGCTAGCGGGGCCACAGATACGCAGTATTTT.

J is TRBJ2-3 and V is TRBV4-3; 10 positions agree with TRBD2. The V and J ends lost 0 bases and 2 bases, in that order; junction bases with no gene match: 2. Germline V gives CDR1 LGHNA, CDR2 YSLEER. The CDR3 covers 16 residues. This CDR3 is CASSQELAGSTDTQYF. In DNA form, the CDR3 reads TGCGCCAGCAGCCAAGAACTAGCGGGGTCCACAGATACGCAGTATTTT.

This clone was recorded only once. This chain joins TRBV7-2 and TRBJ2-4; D might be TRBD2 (5 bases). In germline, CDR1 is SGHTA, CDR2 FQGNSA. Trimming removed 1 base at V and 0 bases at J, with 10 bases between. The CDR3 has 16 residues. CDR3 nucleotides: TGTGCCAGCAGCTTAGTTTGGGCGGGAGCCAAAAACATTCAGTACTTC. Protein: CASSLVWAGAKNIQYF.

This clone was recorded only once. This chain connects TRBV9 to TRBJ2-3; 7 bases fit TRBD2. J lost 4 bases, V lost 3 bases, and 8 bases had no gene match. The germline V gene has CDR1 SGDLS and CDR2 YYNGEE. The CDR3 consists of 15 residues. CDR3: CASSGAGIGSDTQYF. The CDR3 DNA is TGTGCCAGCAGCGGAGCGGGGATTGGCTCAGATACGCAGTATTTT.

The gene calls are TRBV18 and TRBJ2-5; no clear D. Germline lookup yields CDR1 KGHSH and CDR2 LQKENI. Trimming left V 3 bases short and J 4 bases short, with 12 bases between. The CDR3 length is 14 residues. Here the CDR3 reads CASSPSRSTETQYF. DNA of the CDR3: TGTGCCAGCTCACCCTCGAGATCTACAGAGACCCAGTACTTC. The whole variable domain, filled in from reference TRBV18 and TRBJ2-5, reads NAGVMQNPRHLVRRRGQEARLRCSPMKGHSHVYWYRQLPEEGLKFMVYLQKENIIDESGMPKERFSAEFPKEGPSILRIQQVVRGDSAAYFCASSPSRSTETQYFGPGTRLLVL.

The chain combines TRBV5-1 with TRBJ1-5; D possibly corresponds to TRBD1 (5 bases). CDR1 and CDR2 from the germline V gene are SGHRS and YFSETQ. The CDR3 spans 14 residues. V was shortened by 2 bases and J by 0 bases, with 6 bases between the two germline ends. CDR3 loop: CASSLDSSNQPQHF. The CDR3 DNA follows: TGCGCCAGCAGCTTAGACAGTAGCAATCAGCCCCAGCATTTT.

This clone has a handful of counts. The genes are TRBV29-1 and TRBJ1-1; 9 nucleotides align to TRBD1. Looked up from germline, CDR1 is SQVTM and CDR2 is ANQGSEA. The CDR3 loop spans 13 amino acids. V was pared by 2 bases and J by 4 bases, with 2 bases of the junction left unmatched. The CDR3 is CSVEPQGATEAFF. CDR3 coding DNA: TGCAGCGTTGAACCACAGGGGGCCACTGAAGCTTTCTTT.

The chain uses TRBV25-1 and TRBJ1-6, with D maybe TRBD1 (5 bases). Germline V CDR1 and CDR2: MGHDK, SYGVNS. The CDR3 extends over 15 amino acids. The V end lost 1 base, the J end lost 9 bases, and 13 bases lay between the germline ends. The CDR3 loop reads CASSEWGGGGSPLHF. CDR3 DNA sequence: TGTGCCAGCAGTGAATGGGGCGGCGGGGGTTCACCCCTCCACTTT.

The chain uses TRBV11-2 and TRBJ1-1; tentatively, D is TRBD1 (6 bases). The V end was cut by 3 bases, the J end by 3 bases, with 8 bases between. CDR1 SGHAT and CDR2 FQNNGV come from the germline V gene. This CDR3 spans 13 amino acids. This CDR3 is CASSLAGDTEAFF. For the CDR3, the DNA is TGTGCCAGCAGCTTGGCAGGGGACACTGAAGCTTTCTTT.

This rearrangement joins TRBV6-1 to TRBJ2-5, with TRBD2 as a possible D gene (5 bases). The V end lost 6 bases, the J end lost 2 bases, and 7 bases lay between the germline ends. The CDR3 covers 12 residues. Germline V lookup: CDR1 MNHNS, CDR2 SASEGT. The CDR3 bases are TGTGCCAGCAGGGGAGAACAAGAGACCCAGTACTTC. Translation gives CASRGEQETQYF.

This chain links TRBV25-1 with TRBJ1-4; TRBD1 might be the D (6 bases). The V end was cut by 5 bases, the J end by 8 bases, with 12 bases between. The CDR3 is 13 amino acids. Per the germline V gene, CDR1 is MGHDK and CDR2 is SYGVNS. CDR3 protein: CASSLQGEEKLFF. The CDR3 DNA is TGTGCCAGCAGTCTACAGGGTGAGGAAAAACTGTTTTTT.

The rearrangement links TRBV2 to TRBJ1-6; D is possibly TRBD1 (6 bases). Germline CDR1 SNHLY, CDR2 FYNNEI. Trimming removed 2 bases at V and 1 base at J, with 12 bases between. CDR3 length equals 17 residues. This CDR3 reads CASSEYEGTSYNSPLHF. The CDR3 DNA follows: TGTGCCAGCAGTGAATATGAAGGGACATCCTATAATTCACCCCTCCACTTT.

The chain couples TRBV5-4 to TRBJ2-3; the match to TRBD2 covers 14 bases. After removal of 4 bases from V and 3 bases from J, the junction contained 4 bases not matched to a gene. Germline V gene sequence: CDR1 SGHNT, CDR2 YYREEE (reference sequence). The CDR3 runs 16 residues. DNA for the CDR3: TGTGCCAGCAGCCGGAGACTAGCGGGGGGGACAGATACGCAGTATTTT. The encoded protein is CASSRRLAGGTDTQYF.

A single count supports this clone. Germline is not matched at one junction end, which may reflect a read error. The chain has TRBV7-7 and TRBJ2-3; 8 nucleotides align to TRBD1. This CDR3 is 15 amino acids long. Germline V CDR1 and CDR2: SSHAT, FNYEAQ (reference sequence). The CDR3 nucleotides are TGTGCTAGCAGCTTAGGGACAGGTAGCACAGATACGCAGTATTTT. This encodes CASSLGTGSTDTQYF. Combining the CDR3 with reference TRBV7-7 and TRBJ2-3 gives the whole variable domain GAGVSQSPRYKVTKRGQDVTLRCDPISSHATLYWYQQALGQGPEFLTYFNYEAQPDKSGLPSDRFSAERPEGSISTLTIQRTEQRDSAMYRCASSLGTGSTDTQYFGPGTRLTVL.

The chain joins TRBV11-2 to TRBJ2-3; D possibly corresponds to TRBD1 (6 bases). CDR1 and CDR2 (germline): SGHAT, FQNNGV. The CDR3 totals 14 residues. Between the trimmed V and J ends, which lost 4 bases and 7 bases, there was a span of 15 bases. The DNA for the CDR3 is TGTGCCAGCAGCTCCCGCCTAACAGGGAATACGCAGTATTTT. This encodes CASSSRLTGNTQYF. The whole variable domain, filled in from reference TRBV11-2 and TRBJ2-3, reads EAGVAQSPRYKIIEKRQSVAFWCNPISGHATLYWYQQILGQGPKLLIQFQNNGVVDDSQLPKDRFSAERLKGVDSTLKIQPAKLEDSAVYLCASSSRLTGNTQYFGPGTRLTVL.

The V gene is TRBV4-1, the J gene TRBJ2-4; unclear D gene. Trimming removed 1 base from V and 1 base from J, with 14 bases in between. CDR1 and CDR2 (germline): MGHRA, YSYEKL. The CDR3 spans 17 residues. CDR3: CASSQGTTPRAKNIQYF. As DNA, the CDR3 is TGCGCCAGCAGCCAAGGCACCACGCCTAGGGCCAAAAACATTCAGTACTTC.

The genes are TRBV5-1 and TRBJ2-1; TRBD2 agrees at 8 bases. Germline assignment: CDR1 SGHRS and CDR2 YFSETQ. V dropped 4 bases and J dropped 3; count of bases not matched to a gene: 12. CDR3 length: 17 amino acids. The CDR3: CASSPLTSGRHYNEQFF. For the CDR3, the DNA is TGCGCCAGCAGCCCCCTCACTAGCGGCCGACACTACAATGAGCAGTTCTTC.

This chain uses TRBV20-1 with TRBJ1-1, with D unclear. With 3 bases removed from V and 11 bases from J, the gap between germline ends came to 13 bases. Germline-derived CDR1 and CDR2 are DFQATT and SNEGSKA (reference sequence). The CDR3 spans 11 residues. The CDR3 bases are TGCAGTGCTAGGGTTGAACCCGGTGCTTTCTTT. Translated, it gives CSARVEPGAFF.

The V gene is TRBV4-3, the J gene TRBJ2-7; 8 positions match TRBD1. The CDR3 has 20 amino acids. Germline V gene lookup returns CDR1 LGHNA and CDR2 YSLEER. V shed 4 bases, J shed 1 base, and the junction held 21 bases outside the gene matches. The DNA for the CDR3 is TGCGCCAGCAGCCGCACCGCCCGGCAGGGGGCGGCGAGTTTGTCCTACGAGCAGTACTTC. It translates to CASSRTARQGAASLSYEQYF.